The clone carrying this T cell receptor (beta chain) was counted between two and nine times. A second about 6 to 12 cycle PCR used barcoded and J-beta primers. TCRdb reprocessed the 5' RACE reads via MiXCR and lists one record per CDR3 protein. The data contain approximately 820,000 distinct CDR3 sequences, under 45% of them singletons. The sample originates from a study of blood T cells in healthy people across ages. In germline, CDR1 is SGHTA, CDR2 FQGNSA. The CDR3 length is 14 residues. Trimming cost V 1 base and J 4 bases, with 10 bases left between them. Material for sequencing was blood. The source is a man between 60 and 70 years old in good health. This chain connects TRBV7-2 to TRBJ1-2; D remains ambiguous. CDR3 amino acids: CASSLGAAVYGYTF. CDR3 nucleotide sequence: TGTGCCAGCAGCTTAGGGGCGGCAGTCTATGGCTACACCTTC.